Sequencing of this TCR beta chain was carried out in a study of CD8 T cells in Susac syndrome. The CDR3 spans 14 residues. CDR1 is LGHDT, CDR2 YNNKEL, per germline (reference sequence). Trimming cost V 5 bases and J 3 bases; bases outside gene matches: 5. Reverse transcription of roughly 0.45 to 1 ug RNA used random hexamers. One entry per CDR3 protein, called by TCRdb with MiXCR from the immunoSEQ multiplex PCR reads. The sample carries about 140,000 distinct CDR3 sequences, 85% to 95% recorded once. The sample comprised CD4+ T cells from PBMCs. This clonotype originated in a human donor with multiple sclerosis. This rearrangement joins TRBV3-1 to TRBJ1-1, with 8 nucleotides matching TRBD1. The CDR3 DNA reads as TGTGCCAGCAGCGCACTGACAGGGGACACTGAAGCTTTCTTT. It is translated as CASSALTGDTEAFF.